This passage covers 29 T cell receptor beta chains from one sample sequenced in a study of CD8+ T cells in alopecia areata. Extracted RNA was reverse transcribed, and the resulting cDNA served as sequencing template. Profiling relied on immunoSEQ multiplex PCR, and the TCRdb table lists in-frame clones only, not all of them. The sample holds about 120,000 clones, about 46% seen once. Sequencing input: NKG2D-low CD8+ T cells sorted from blood. These receptors came from a human donor with alopecia areata.

The chain is built from TRBV7-2 and TRBJ2-1; D call uncertain. Germline V gene data show CDR1 as SGHTA and CDR2 as FQGNSA. V was shortened by 1 base and J by 7 bases, with 8 bases between the two germline ends. The CDR3 sequence is 13 residues long. The CDR3 DNA sequence: TGTGCCAGCAGCTTAGTTTCCAGTAATGAGCAGTTCTTC. This translates into CASSLVSSNEQFF.

The chain employs TRBV29-1 and TRBJ1-1; D gene unclear. The CDR3 totals 13 residues. CDR1 is SQVTM, CDR2 ANQGSEA, per germline. V shed 4 bases and J shed 2 bases, with 11 bases lying between them. Written as DNA, the CDR3 is TGCAGCGTTGGACGTGGGAGCAACACTGAAGCTTTCTTT. Translating it yields CSVGRGSNTEAFF.

The rearrangement links TRBV29-1 to TRBJ2-7; tentatively, D is TRBD1 (5 bases). V lost 5 bases, J lost 3 bases, and 8 bases lay in between. The CDR3 loop spans 11 amino acids. Germline CDR1 SQVTM, CDR2 ANQGSEA. The CDR3 loop is CSVQGNYEQYF. DNA for the CDR3: TGCAGCGTTCAGGGAAACTACGAGCAGTACTTC.

This chain joins TRBV29-1 and TRBJ2-2, with D unresolved. From germline, CDR1 is SQVTM and CDR2 ANQGSEA. The V and J ends lost 7 bases and 0 bases respectively, with 12 bases between them. This CDR3 has 14 amino acids. CDR3 region: CSGVGPSNTGELFF. The CDR3 DNA follows: TGCAGCGGGGTTGGACCATCGAACACCGGGGAGCTGTTTTTT.

The chain employs TRBV30 and TRBJ1-1, with TRBD1 as a possible D gene (5 bases). Germline-derived CDR1 and CDR2 are GTSNPN and SVGIG (reference sequence). CDR3 length: 14 residues. Trimming stripped 0 bases from V and 5 bases from J, with 13 bases between. CDR3 DNA: TGTGCCTGGAGTGTATTGGGGGGTGGTACTGAAGCTTTCTTT. Its translation: CAWSVLGGGTEAFF.

The chain couples TRBV29-1 to TRBJ1-2, with D hard to call. The V end was cut by 7 bases, the J end by 5 bases, with 17 bases between. The CDR3 length is 13 residues. The germline gives CDR1 SQVTM, CDR2 ANQGSEA. The DNA of the CDR3 is TGCAGCGCCAGACTCGTCCCTGATTATGGCTACACCTTC. This codes for CSARLVPDYGYTF.

The V call is TRBV29-1, the J call TRBJ1-1; no reliable D call. V dropped 3 bases and J dropped 5 bases, with 7 bases sitting between them. The CDR3 contains 11 residues. Germline CDR1 is SQVTM and CDR2 is ANQGSEA. CDR3 loop: CSVDLGTEAFF. In nucleotides, the CDR3 is TGCAGCGTTGATCTGGGGACTGAAGCTTTCTTT.

This chain links TRBV29-1 with TRBJ1-2, with TRBD1 matching 7 bases. This CDR3 spans 14 amino acids. Germline V lookup: CDR1 SQVTM, CDR2 ANQGSEA. J was trimmed by 1 base and V by 7 bases; bases with no gene match: 9. CDR3 nucleotides: TGCAGCGCCCCCCAGGGGGACAATAACTATGGCTACACCTTC. This translates into CSAPQGDNNYGYTF.

The chain has TRBV27 and TRBJ2-5; no clear D. Trimming removed 4 bases at V and 4 bases at J, with 4 bases between. Germline lookup yields CDR1 MNHEY and CDR2 SMNVEV (reference sequence). This CDR3 has 11 residues. This CDR3 reads CASSSSETQYF. The CDR3 DNA reads as TGTGCCAGCAGTTCCTCAGAGACCCAGTACTTC.

J is TRBJ1-2 and V is TRBV29-1, with 9 bases matching TRBD1. Germline CDR1 SQVTM, CDR2 ANQGSEA. Trimming took 6 bases from V and 5 from J; bases not matched to a gene: 1. This CDR3 contains 11 residues. The CDR3 DNA reads TGCAGCGTACAGGGGGCTTATGGCTACACCTTC. This gives the protein CSVQGAYGYTF.

The chain carries TRBV6-5 and TRBJ2-1; a weak D match, TRBD2 (6 bases). The V end lost 8 bases, the J end lost 7 bases, and 15 bases lay between the germline ends. The germline V gene has CDR1 MNHEY and CDR2 SVGAGI. CDR3 length equals 13 residues. CDR3 nucleotide sequence: TGTGCCAGCGTCGGGACTTCCGGAAATGAGCAGTTCTTC. It codes for CASVGTSGNEQFF.

Remarks on this clone: Because it lacks the conserved phenylalanine or tryptophan at the end, this CDR3 is likely a read error. It is unclear where the CDR3 begins or ends on the DNA, so no DNA is shown, and the CDR3 is as TCRdb lists it. V is TRBV23-1 and J is TRBJ1-2; the D call of TRBD1 is as the table states it, not checked on the DNA. TRBV23-1 falls under the ORF class, with uncertain function. With termini counted, the CDR3 has 10 amino acids. CDR3 protein: CASSRDSQLR.

This clone has only a few counts. The gene calls are TRBV27 and TRBJ2-5, with no clear D. The CDR3 is 11 amino acids. Looked up from germline, CDR1 is MNHEY and CDR2 is SMNVEV (reference sequence). Trimming pared 6 bases from V and 4 bases from J, leaving 6 bases between. CDR3 protein: CASRAGETQYF. For the CDR3, the DNA is TGTGCCAGCAGGGCAGGAGAGACCCAGTACTTC.

This chain links TRBV10-3 with TRBJ2-5; D possibly corresponds to TRBD1 (5 bases). V was clipped by 3 bases and J by 5 bases, with 16 bases between them. The CDR3 is made up of 15 amino acids. The V gene's germline CDR1 is ENHRY and CDR2 SYGVKD. The chain's CDR3 is CAISEGAGSVETQYF. CDR3 DNA: TGTGCCATCAGTGAAGGGGCAGGGTCGGTGGAGACCCAGTACTTC.

A remark on this clone: Other DNA sequences within the sample encode an identical CDR3. V is TRBV27 and J is TRBJ2-3; D unresolved. The CDR3 runs 11 residues. V lost 2 bases and J lost 6, with 3 bases in between. Looked up from germline, CDR1 is MNHEY and CDR2 is SMNVEV (reference sequence). CDR3 in amino acids: CASSLGDTQYF. The CDR3 region has the DNA TGTGCCAGCAGTTTAGGGGATACGCAGTATTTT.

This clone was detected a few times. The V gene is TRBV28, the J gene TRBJ2-3; perhaps D is TRBD1 or TRBD2 (5 bases each). There are 14 residues in the CDR3. Germline loops: CDR1 MDHEN, CDR2 SYDVKM. V lost 3 bases and J lost 1, with 8 bases in between. The chain's CDR3 is CASSFGAGTDTQYF. CDR3 in DNA: TGTGCCAGCAGTTTCGGGGCTGGCACAGATACGCAGTATTTT.

The chain has TRBV5-1 and TRBJ2-7; the D gene is possibly TRBD2 (7 bases). The germline V and J ends were trimmed by 7 bases and 5 bases, with 16 bases remaining between them. CDR1 is SGHRS, CDR2 YFSETQ, per germline. This CDR3 contains 13 residues. The CDR3 sequence: CASSVSGGDEQYF. In nucleotides, the CDR3 is TGCGCCAGCTCCGTCTCGGGGGGCGACGAGCAGTACTTC.

This clone turned up a few times. The chain carries TRBV28 and TRBJ1-6; D gene uncertain. Germline values: CDR1 MDHEN, CDR2 SYDVKM. There are 14 residues in the CDR3. Trimming took 3 bases from V and 6 from J, leaving 9 bases between them. Written as DNA, the CDR3 is TGTGCCAGCAGTTTGTCGGTACTTAATTCACCCCTCCACTTT. Protein: CASSLSVLNSPLHF.

The chain has TRBV4-1 and TRBJ2-7, with 10 positions matching TRBD1. The CDR3 length is 15 residues. Germline V CDR1 and CDR2: MGHRA, YSYEKL. With 2 bases clipped from V and 3 bases from J, the junction kept 4 bases outside the gene matches. The DNA of the CDR3 is TGCGCCAGCAGCCAACGGACAGGGGGTAACTACGAGCAGTACTTC. Amino acids: CASSQRTGGNYEQYF.

The chain is built from TRBV25-1 and TRBJ1-5; D remains ambiguous. The CDR3 runs 13 residues. The V and J ends lost 11 bases and 3 bases respectively, with 14 bases between them. Per the germline V gene, CDR1 is MGHDK and CDR2 is SYGVNS. The chain's CDR3 is CAASAGSNQPQHF. CDR3 sequence (DNA): TGTGCCGCCTCGGCCGGTTCCAATCAGCCCCAGCATTTT.

A few counts support this clone. The chain has TRBV11-2 and TRBJ2-6; D is undetermined. CDR3 length: 13 amino acids. With 5 bases removed from V and 4 bases from J, the gap between germline ends came to 6 bases. Germline CDR1 SGHAT, CDR2 FQNNGV. The CDR3 nucleotides read TGTGCCAGCAGCGTGACCGGGGCCAACGTCCTGACTTTC. Its protein is CASSVTGANVLTF. Full variable domain (missing parts from reference TRBV11-2 and TRBJ2-6): EAGVAQSPRYKIIEKRQSVAFWCNPISGHATLYWYQQILGQGPKLLIQFQNNGVVDDSQLPKDRFSAERLKGVDSTLKIQPAKLEDSAVYLCASSVTGANVLTFGAGSRLTVL.

V gene TRBV29-1 combines with J gene TRBJ2-1, with D possibly called TRBD1 or TRBD2 (5 bases each). The CDR3 has 14 amino acids. With 7 bases removed from V and 7 bases from J, the gap between germline ends came to 20 bases. The V gene's germline CDR1 is SQVTM and CDR2 ANQGSEA. CDR3 amino acids: CSGTGTNRPNEQFF. The DNA of the CDR3 is TGCAGCGGGACCGGGACCAACCGGCCGAATGAGCAGTTCTTC.

The chain recombines TRBV27 with TRBJ2-1; no reliable D call. The CDR3 sequence is 11 residues long. Germline V gene sequence: CDR1 MNHEY, CDR2 SMNVEV (reference sequence). The ends were cut back, 1 base at V and 10 bases at J, with 5 bases in the middle. This CDR3 reads CASSLLGEQFF. The DNA of the CDR3 is TGTGCCAGCAGTTTATTGGGAGAGCAGTTCTTC.

The V gene is TRBV29-1, the J gene TRBJ2-2; 8 nucleotides align to TRBD1. Germline assignment: CDR1 SQVTM and CDR2 ANQGSEA. After removal of 8 bases from V and 1 base from J, the junction contained 9 bases not matched to a gene. This CDR3 region has 15 residues. CDR3 residues: CSSFGGTGNTGELFF. The CDR3 region has the DNA TGCAGCTCCTTTGGGGGGACAGGGAACACCGGGGAGCTGTTTTTT.

The chain joins TRBV9 to TRBJ2-3; D remains unclear. Deletions cut 1 base from V and 0 bases from J, with 3 bases between. Germline V gene sequence: CDR1 SGDLS, CDR2 YYNGEE. The CDR3 consists of 13 residues. CDR3: CASSVWSTDTQYF. The CDR3 region has the DNA TGTGCCAGCAGCGTATGGAGCACAGATACGCAGTATTTT. The full variable domain, completed using reference TRBV9 and TRBJ2-3, is DSGVTQTPKHLITATGQRVTLRCSPRSGDLSVYWYQQSLDQGLQFLIQYYNGEERAKGNILERFSAQQFPDLHSELNLSSLELGDSALYFCASSVWSTDTQYFGPGTRLTVL.

This chain uses TRBV27 with TRBJ2-5, with a weak D call TRBD1 (5 bases). Germline lookup yields CDR1 MNHEY and CDR2 SMNVEV (reference sequence). Trimming cost V 5 bases and J 5 bases, with 12 bases left between them. The CDR3 is 13 amino acids. CDR3 nucleotides: TGTGCCAGCAGTGCCGCAGGGCAGGAGACCCAGTACTTC. It translates to CASSAAGQETQYF.

V is TRBV5-6 and J is TRBJ2-3; D may be TRBD2 (6 bases). The CDR3 extends over 14 amino acids. From germline, CDR1 is SGHDT and CDR2 YYEEEE. The V end lost 4 bases, the J end lost 4 bases, and 13 bases lay between the germline ends. In nucleotides, the CDR3 is TGTGCCAGCAGCCGGTCAGGCGGGGCAGATACGCAGTATTTT. It is translated as CASSRSGGADTQYF.

The gene calls are TRBV29-1 and TRBJ1-2; weak D call: TRBD1 (5 bases). Germline-derived CDR1 and CDR2 are SQVTM and ANQGSEA. With 2 bases removed from V and 8 bases from J, the gap between germline ends came to 12 bases. The CDR3 runs to 12 residues. The CDR3 DNA follows: TGCAGCGTTGAATCGGAGGGGAGCGGCTACACCTTC. It specifies CSVESEGSGYTF.

This clone was observed a handful of times. The chain links TRBV29-1 to TRBJ2-1, with TRBD2 matching over 9 bases. The CDR3 totals 14 residues. The V gene end was trimmed by 3 bases and the J gene end by 8 bases; junction bases not matched to a gene: 8. The germline gives CDR1 SQVTM, CDR2 ANQGSEA. CDR3 loop: CSVDGGRAVYEQFF. In nucleotides, the CDR3 is TGCAGCGTTGACGGCGGGAGGGCTGTGTATGAGCAGTTCTTC.